These 20 T cell receptor beta chains originate from one sample sequenced in a study of identical twins. TCRdb re-called the 5' RACE reads with MiXCR, one entry per CDR3 protein. Here the sample spans under 900,000 distinct CDR3 sequences, 10% to 15% being singletons. The sample also formed part of further work on yellow fever vaccine responses in identical twins.

Sequenced: PBMCs. Every receptor here comes from a woman aged 18 to 35 in good health.

This clonotype was seen more than once but under ten times. V and J are TRBV7-9 and TRBJ2-5; D call uncertain. The germline V and J ends were trimmed by 0 bases and 0 bases, with 8 bases remaining between them. The CDR3 covers 15 residues. Germline loops: CDR1 SEHNR, CDR2 FQNEAQ (reference sequence). The CDR3 DNA reads TGTGCCAGCAGCTTAGCAAACGGTGACCAAGAGACCCAGTACTTC. This gives the protein CASSLANGDQETQYF.

This clonotype was observed a handful of times. The genes are TRBV3-1 and TRBJ2-7; perhaps TRBD2 as D (6 bases). Germline CDR1 reads LGHDT; CDR2 reads YNNKEL (reference sequence). The CDR3 runs to 16 residues. The ends were cut back, 4 bases at V and 5 bases at J, with 21 bases in the middle. Written as DNA, the CDR3 is TGTGCCAGCAGCCCCAAGATGGGCGGGATCGTGAACGAGCAGTACTTC. Encoded protein: CASSPKMGGIVNEQYF.

This clonotype was observed many times. The chain has TRBV25-1 and TRBJ1-1; D ambiguous. The V gene's germline CDR1 is MGHDK and CDR2 SYGVNS. V was shortened by 4 bases and J by 0 bases, with 9 bases between the two germline ends. The CDR3 sequence is 14 residues long. The CDR3 sequence is CASSGRFMNTEAFF. In nucleotides, the CDR3 is TGTGCCAGCAGTGGCAGGTTCATGAACACTGAAGCTTTCTTT.

This clonotype was counted many times. The chain joins TRBV7-6 to TRBJ2-7, with D unresolved. Germline-derived CDR1 and CDR2 are SGHVS and FNYEAQ. The CDR3 has 11 amino acids. Between the trimmed V and J ends, which lost 4 bases and 6 bases, there was a span of 7 bases. The chain's CDR3 is CASSSLGEQYF. In DNA form, the CDR3 reads TGTGCCAGCAGCTCTTTGGGCGAGCAGTACTTC.

This clonotype showed up many times. This sequence joins TRBV4-1 and TRBJ2-1, with TRBD2 identical over 11 bases. J gave up 14 bases and V 0 bases, and 15 bases lay outside the gene matches. The CDR3 extends over 17 amino acids. Germline CDR1 reads MGHRA; CDR2 reads YSYEKL. The CDR3 reads CASSQDPVLAGGPEEFF. Written as DNA, the CDR3 is TGCGCCAGCAGCCAAGACCCTGTGCTAGCGGGGGGACCGGAGGAGTTCTTC.

In its sample, this clonotype was seen a few times. This chain connects TRBV7-8 to TRBJ2-3; 11 positions match TRBD2. This CDR3 spans 18 amino acids. Germline V gene lookup returns CDR1 SGHVS and CDR2 FQNEAQ. The V and J ends lost 5 bases and 0 bases, in that order; junction bases with no gene match: 10. DNA for the CDR3: TGTGCCAGCAGCCCCGGGGTAGCGGGGGGGCTCAGCACAGATACGCAGTATTTT. As protein: CASSPGVAGGLSTDTQYF.

This clonotype was detected only a few times. The chain links TRBV7-9 to TRBJ2-7, with a possible D match to TRBD1 (6 bases). Germline CDR1 is SEHNR and CDR2 is FQNEAQ (reference sequence). Between the trimmed V and J ends, which lost 0 bases and 0 bases, there was a span of 12 bases. There are 16 residues in the CDR3. CDR3 sequence: CASSLAPGVFSYEQYV. In DNA, the CDR3 is TGTGCCAGCAGCTTAGCCCCAGGGGTGTTCTCCTACGAGCAGTACGTC.

The gene calls are TRBV24-1 and TRBJ2-7, with 10 bases aligning to TRBD1. Germline assignment: CDR1 KGHDR and CDR2 SFDVKD. This CDR3 is built from 16 residues. V gave up 7 bases and J gave up 1 base; unmatched junction bases: 9. The CDR3 DNA reads as TGTGCCACCAGGACCCTTGGACAGGGGGGATCCTACGAGCAGTACGTC. Translation gives CATRTLGQGGSYEQYV.

The CDR3 DNA reads as TGTGCCAGCAGTTACTCCTCGGGGCGGGGGGCACCCTACAATGAGCAGTTCTTC. Protein product: CASSYSSGRGAPYNEQFF. This rearrangement joins TRBV6-5 to TRBJ2-1; 8 bases are shared with TRBD2. V lost 0 bases to trimming and J lost 2 bases; unmatched junction nucleotides: 9. The CDR3 spans 18 residues. Germline CDR1 is MNHEY and CDR2 is SVGAGI.

This chain uses TRBV18 with TRBJ2-1, with 14 bases fitting TRBD2. Germline V lookup: CDR1 KGHSH, CDR2 LQKENI. The CDR3 is made up of 15 amino acids. Trimming cost V 6 bases and J 8 bases; bases outside gene matches: 6. CDR3 in amino acids: CASSEGTSGSHEQFF. Here the CDR3 DNA reads TGTGCCAGCTCCGAAGGGACTAGCGGGAGTCATGAGCAGTTCTTC.

The chain carries TRBV2 and TRBJ1-6, with D uncertain. Trimming left V 4 bases short and J 6 bases short, with 10 bases between. The V gene's germline CDR1 is SNHLY and CDR2 FYNNEI. The CDR3 is made up of 14 amino acids. This CDR3 is CASSALQVNSPLHF. Written as DNA, the CDR3 is TGTGCCAGCAGTGCACTTCAGGTTAATTCACCCCTCCACTTT.

This clonotype has only a few counts. The J gene is TRBJ1-1, the V gene TRBV7-9; no firm D call. CDR1 is SEHNR, CDR2 FQNEAQ, per germline (reference sequence). This CDR3 spans 15 amino acids. Trimming stripped 4 bases from V and 1 base from J, with 13 bases between. The CDR3 here is CASSSIWSANTEAFF. In DNA form, the CDR3 reads TGTGCCAGCAGCTCCATATGGTCCGCGAACACTGAAGCTTTCTTT.

This clonotype has just a few counts. The gene calls are TRBV6-1 and TRBJ1-1; TRBD1 matches 7 bases. Germline lookup yields CDR1 MNHNS and CDR2 SASEGT. Trimming cost V 5 bases and J 11 bases; bases outside gene matches: 11. This CDR3 contains 13 residues. DNA for the CDR3: TGTGCCAGCAGTAAAATACAGGGGCCGGAGGCTTTCTTT. Protein: CASSKIQGPEAFF.

This rearrangement joins TRBV11-2 to TRBJ2-1; 10 bases line up with TRBD2. The germline V gene has CDR1 SGHAT and CDR2 FQNNGV. Unmatched junction bases numbered 6, after V lost 5 bases and J lost 8 bases. The CDR3 sequence is 14 residues long. In nucleotides, the CDR3 is TGTGCCAGCAGCCCGCTAGCGGGAGTTTATGAGCAGTTCTTC. It yields the protein CASSPLAGVYEQFF.

This clonotype was seen a handful of times. The chain uses TRBV5-1 and TRBJ2-3, with TRBD1 matching over 10 bases. There are 15 residues in the CDR3. Germline loops: CDR1 SGHRS, CDR2 YFSETQ. V was clipped by 5 bases and J by 4 bases; unmatched bases: 7. The CDR3 reads CASSPGQGFPDTQYF. The CDR3 DNA is TGCGCCAGCAGTCCGGGACAGGGGTTTCCAGATACGCAGTATTTT. The variable domain in full, with the rest retrieved from reference TRBV5-1 and TRBJ2-3, is KAGVTQTPRYLIKTRGQQVTLSCSPISGHRSVSWYQQTPGQGLQFLFEYFSETQRNKGNFPGRFSGRQFSNSRSEMNVSTLELGDSALYLCASSPGQGFPDTQYFGPGTRLTVL.

This clonotype was seen only a few times. CDR3: CASSSRMWGSYEQYV. The CDR3, as DNA: TGTGCCAGCAGCTCCCGAATGTGGGGGTCCTACGAGCAGTACGTC. This chain joins TRBV5-6 and TRBJ2-7; D possibly uses TRBD1 or TRBD2 (5 bases each). The CDR3 extends over 15 amino acids. Germline V lookup: CDR1 SGHDT, CDR2 YYEEEE. Between the trimmed V and J ends, which lost 3 bases and 1 base, there was a span of 14 bases.

The chain combines TRBV29-1 with TRBJ2-7; 8 bases line up with TRBD2. Germline-derived CDR1 and CDR2 are SQVTM and ANQGSEA. Unmatched junction bases numbered 15, after V lost 1 base and J lost 4 bases. There are 17 residues in the CDR3. CDR3 sequence (DNA): TGCAGCGTTGAAGGGGGGCCCCTACTGAGCGGGAGTTACGAGCAGTACTTC. It is translated as CSVEGGPLLSGSYEQYF.

This clonotype was detected many times. The chain uses TRBV5-1 and TRBJ2-1; TRBD1 agrees at 7 bases. This CDR3 is built from 15 residues. The trim removed 2 bases at V and 7 bases at J, leaving 9 bases unmatched. Looked up from germline, CDR1 is SGHRS and CDR2 is YFSETQ. CDR3 DNA sequence: TGCGCCAGCAGCTTATCGGGACAGAGAATAAATGAGCAGTTCTTC. It yields the protein CASSLSGQRINEQFF.

CDR3 DNA sequence: TGTGCCAGCAGTCCCTATCAAACCTCTGGAAACACCATATATTTT. Translating gives CASSPYQTSGNTIYF. V and J are TRBV27 and TRBJ1-3; D gene unclear. The CDR3 loop spans 15 amino acids. V lost 5 bases and J lost 0, with 11 bases in between. The germline V gene encodes CDR1 MNHEY and CDR2 SMNVEV (reference sequence).

The chain couples TRBV29-1 to TRBJ2-1, with a possible D match to TRBD2 (6 bases). CDR1 and CDR2 (germline): SQVTM, ANQGSEA. The CDR3 length is 15 residues. V lost 5 bases and J lost 2, with 16 bases in between. CDR3 DNA sequence: TGCAGCGTTCTCTGGAGAAGGGAGGCCTACAATGAGCAGTTCTTC. Translation gives CSVLWRREAYNEQFF.